This T cell receptor beta chain originates from a study of post-analysis software for immune sequencing data. Note on this clonotype: Its antigen remains unidentified. One base away lies a much larger clone, so this may be a sequencing read error.

V lost 4 bases and J lost 9, with 16 bases in between. The CDR3 sequence is 13 residues long. Germline V gene sequence: CDR1 SGHRS, CDR2 YFSETQ. Study observations and caveats: Those with multiple sclerosis, the patient group, showed significantly lower normalized Chao1 diversity than controls. Patients used several TRBV segments, including TRBV5-6, TRBV5-1 and TRBV20-1, more often than controls.

Researchers reported that TCR beta cDNA libraries carried unique molecular identifiers. TCRdb re-called the PCR reads through MiXCR, storing one row per CDR3 protein. Altogether around 180,000 distinct CDR3 sequences are present, 30% being singletons, with the ten largest covering about 1.6%. The J gene is TRBJ2-5, the V gene TRBV5-1; D is unclear. The TCR originated in a girl between 10 and 17 years old with multiple sclerosis. What was sequenced was blood. CDR3 loop: CASSQPPAEPQYF. The CDR3 region has the DNA TGCGCCAGCAGCCAACCACCAGCCGAGCCCCAGTACTTC.